Sequencing of this T cell receptor (beta chain) was carried out in a study of blood T cell repertoires in COVID-19. On the study more broadly: Acute-phase and convalescent COVID-19 samples originated in the United States, Italy and Spain. The analysed material was cDNA or gDNA that came from T cells, B-cell-depleted T cells, or PBMCs.

Germline CDR1 is LNHDA and CDR2 is SQIVND (reference sequence). CDR3 size: 16 residues. The V end was cut by 3 bases, the J end by 2 bases, with 17 bases between. Original analysis: Reference gene primer amplification in the assay estimated nucleated cell counts. TCRdb keeps only in-frame clones here, not all; method: immunoSEQ multiplex PCR. The V and J calls and clone size come from that table; D and trimming were worked out from the DNA. The data show 95,000 to 100,000 clones, with almost 95% seen just once and 5% to 6% held by the top ten. The sample comprised peripheral blood. The sequence derives from a man over 45 with active COVID-19. The V and J genes are TRBV19 and TRBJ2-7; perhaps TRBD2 as D (5 bases). The CDR3 coding sequence is TGTGCCAGTAGTATGAGTATCGGAGAGGGCCCCTACGAGCAGTACTTC. It is translated as CASSMSIGEGPYEQYF.